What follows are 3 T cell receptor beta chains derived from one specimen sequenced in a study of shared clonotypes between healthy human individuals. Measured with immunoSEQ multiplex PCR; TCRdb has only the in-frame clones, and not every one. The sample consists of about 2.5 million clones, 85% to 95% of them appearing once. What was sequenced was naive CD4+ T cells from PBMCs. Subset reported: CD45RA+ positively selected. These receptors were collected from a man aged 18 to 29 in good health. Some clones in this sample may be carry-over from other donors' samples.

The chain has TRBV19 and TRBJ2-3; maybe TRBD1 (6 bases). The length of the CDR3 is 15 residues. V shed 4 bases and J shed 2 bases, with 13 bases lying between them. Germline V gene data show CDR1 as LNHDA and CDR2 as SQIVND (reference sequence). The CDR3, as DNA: TGTGCCAGTAGTACCACAGGGAGATTCACAGATACGCAGTATTTT. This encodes CASSTTGRFTDTQYF.

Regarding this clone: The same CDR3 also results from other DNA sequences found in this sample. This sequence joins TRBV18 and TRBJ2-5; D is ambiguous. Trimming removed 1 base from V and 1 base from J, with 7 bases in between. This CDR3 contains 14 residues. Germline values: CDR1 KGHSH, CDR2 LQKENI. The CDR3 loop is CASSPLGTQETQYF. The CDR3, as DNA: TGTGCCAGCTCACCACTAGGTACCCAAGAGACCCAGTACTTC.

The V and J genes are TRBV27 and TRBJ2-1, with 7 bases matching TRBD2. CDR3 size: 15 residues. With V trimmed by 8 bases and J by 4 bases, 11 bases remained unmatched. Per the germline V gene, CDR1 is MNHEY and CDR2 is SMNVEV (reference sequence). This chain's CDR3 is CASGVPGRLYNEQFF. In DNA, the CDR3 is TGTGCCAGCGGAGTCCCCGGGAGGTTGTACAATGAGCAGTTCTTC.